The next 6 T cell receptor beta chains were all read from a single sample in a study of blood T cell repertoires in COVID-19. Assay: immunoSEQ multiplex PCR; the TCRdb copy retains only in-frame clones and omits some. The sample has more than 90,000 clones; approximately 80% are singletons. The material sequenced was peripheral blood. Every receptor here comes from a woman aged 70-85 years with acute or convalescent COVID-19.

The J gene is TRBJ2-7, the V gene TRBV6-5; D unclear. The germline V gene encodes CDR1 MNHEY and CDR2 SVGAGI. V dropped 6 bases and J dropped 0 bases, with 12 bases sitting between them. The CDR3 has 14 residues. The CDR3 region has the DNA TGTGCCAGCAGGGCAGTGCCCCCCTCCTACGAGCAGTACTTC. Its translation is CASRAVPPSYEQYF.

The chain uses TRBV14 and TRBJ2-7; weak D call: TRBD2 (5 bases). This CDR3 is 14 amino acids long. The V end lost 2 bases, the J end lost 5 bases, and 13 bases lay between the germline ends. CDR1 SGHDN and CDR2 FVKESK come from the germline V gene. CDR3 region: CASSQKRPRDEQYF. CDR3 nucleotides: TGTGCCAGCAGCCAAAAGCGGCCAAGGGACGAGCAGTACTTC.

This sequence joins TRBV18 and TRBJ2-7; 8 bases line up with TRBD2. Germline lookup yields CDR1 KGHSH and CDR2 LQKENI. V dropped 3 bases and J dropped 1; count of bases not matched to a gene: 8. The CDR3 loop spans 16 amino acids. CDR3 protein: CASSPSWTSSSYEQYF. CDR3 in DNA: TGTGCCAGCTCACCCAGCTGGACTAGCAGTTCCTACGAGCAGTACTTC.

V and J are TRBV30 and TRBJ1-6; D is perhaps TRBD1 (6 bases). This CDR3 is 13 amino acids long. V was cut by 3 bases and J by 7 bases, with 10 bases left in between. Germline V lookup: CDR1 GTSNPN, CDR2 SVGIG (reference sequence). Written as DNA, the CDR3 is TGTGCCTGGAGAGTCAGGGGCAATTCACCCCTCCACTTT. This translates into CAWRVRGNSPLHF.

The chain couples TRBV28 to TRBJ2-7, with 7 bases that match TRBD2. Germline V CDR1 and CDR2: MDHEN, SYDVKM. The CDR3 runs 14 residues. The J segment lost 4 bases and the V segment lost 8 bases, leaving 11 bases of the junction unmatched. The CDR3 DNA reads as TGTGCCAGCGGCTTCCCGGGGGGTGGATACGAGCAGTACTTC. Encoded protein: CASGFPGGGYEQYF. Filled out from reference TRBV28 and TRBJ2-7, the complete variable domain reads DVKVTQSSRYLVKRTGEKVFLECVQDMDHENMFWYRQDPGLGLRLIYFSYDVKMKEKGDIPEGYSVSREKKERFSLILESASTNQTSMYLCASGFPGGGYEQYFGPGTRLTVT.

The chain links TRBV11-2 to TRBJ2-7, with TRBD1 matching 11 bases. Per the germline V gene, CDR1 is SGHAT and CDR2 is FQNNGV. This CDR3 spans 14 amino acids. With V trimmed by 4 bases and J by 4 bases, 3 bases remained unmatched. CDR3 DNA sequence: TGTGCCAGCAGCTGGACAGGGGGCAAGTACGAGCAGTACTTC. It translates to CASSWTGGKYEQYF.